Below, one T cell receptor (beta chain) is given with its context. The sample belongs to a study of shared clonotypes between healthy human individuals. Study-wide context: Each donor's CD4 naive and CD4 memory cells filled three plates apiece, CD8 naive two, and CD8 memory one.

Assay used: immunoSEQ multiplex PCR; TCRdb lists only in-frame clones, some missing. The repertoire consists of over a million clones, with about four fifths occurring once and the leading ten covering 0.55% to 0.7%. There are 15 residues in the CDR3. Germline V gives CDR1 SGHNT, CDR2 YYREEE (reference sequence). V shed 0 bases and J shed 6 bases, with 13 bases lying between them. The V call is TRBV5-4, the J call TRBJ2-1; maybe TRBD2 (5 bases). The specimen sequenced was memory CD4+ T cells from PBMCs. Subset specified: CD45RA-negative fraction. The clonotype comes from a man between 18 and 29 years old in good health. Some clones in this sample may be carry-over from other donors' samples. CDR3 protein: CASSLGSSIGNEQFF. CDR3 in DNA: TGTGCCAGCAGCTTGGGGTCTAGCATCGGCAATGAGCAGTTCTTC. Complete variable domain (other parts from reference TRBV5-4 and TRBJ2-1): ETGVTQSPTHLIKTRGQQVTLRCSSQSGHNTVSWYQQALGQGPQFIFQYYREEENGRGNFPPRFSGLQFPNYSSELNVNALELDDSALYLCASSLGSSIGNEQFFGPGTRLTVL.